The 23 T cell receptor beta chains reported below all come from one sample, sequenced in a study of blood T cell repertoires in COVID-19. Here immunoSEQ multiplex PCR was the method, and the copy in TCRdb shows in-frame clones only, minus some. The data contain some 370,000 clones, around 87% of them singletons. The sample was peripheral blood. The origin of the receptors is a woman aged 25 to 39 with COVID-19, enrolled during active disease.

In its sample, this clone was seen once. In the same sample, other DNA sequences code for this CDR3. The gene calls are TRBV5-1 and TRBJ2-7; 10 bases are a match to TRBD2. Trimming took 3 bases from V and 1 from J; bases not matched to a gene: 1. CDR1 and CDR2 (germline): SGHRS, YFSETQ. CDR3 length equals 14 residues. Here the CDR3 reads CASSSTSGSYEQYF. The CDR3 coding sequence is TGCGCCAGCAGCTCGACTAGCGGGTCCTACGAGCAGTACTTC.

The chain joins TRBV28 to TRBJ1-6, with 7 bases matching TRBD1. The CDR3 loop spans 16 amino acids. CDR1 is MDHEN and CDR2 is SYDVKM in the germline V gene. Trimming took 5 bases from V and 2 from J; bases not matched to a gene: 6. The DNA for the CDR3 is TGTGCCAGCAGTCCGGACAGGAGCGCCTATAATTCACCCCTCCACTTT. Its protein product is CASSPDRSAYNSPLHF.

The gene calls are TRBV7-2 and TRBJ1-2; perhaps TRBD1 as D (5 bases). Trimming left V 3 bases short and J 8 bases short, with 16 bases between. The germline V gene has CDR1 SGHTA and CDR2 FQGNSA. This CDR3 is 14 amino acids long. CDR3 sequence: CASSFPGLEGGYTF. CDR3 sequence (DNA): TGTGCCAGCAGCTTCCCGGGACTTGAGGGCGGCTACACCTTC.

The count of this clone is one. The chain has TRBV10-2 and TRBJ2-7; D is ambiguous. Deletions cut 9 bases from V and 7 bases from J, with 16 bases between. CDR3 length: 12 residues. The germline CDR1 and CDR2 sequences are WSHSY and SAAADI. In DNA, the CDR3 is TGCGCCAGTGCAAATGCGGCCGGGGAGCAGTACTTC. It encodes CASANAAGEQYF.

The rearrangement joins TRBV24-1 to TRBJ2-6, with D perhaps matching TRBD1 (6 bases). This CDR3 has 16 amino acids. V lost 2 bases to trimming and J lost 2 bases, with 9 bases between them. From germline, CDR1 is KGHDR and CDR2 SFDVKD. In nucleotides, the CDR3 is TGTGCCACCAGTGATTGGACAGCTACTGGGGCCAACGTCCTGACTTTC. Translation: CATSDWTATGANVLTF.

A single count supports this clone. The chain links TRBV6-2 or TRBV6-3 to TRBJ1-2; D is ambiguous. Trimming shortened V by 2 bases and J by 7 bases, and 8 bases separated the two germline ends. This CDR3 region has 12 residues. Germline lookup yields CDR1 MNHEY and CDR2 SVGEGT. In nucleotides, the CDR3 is TGTGCCAGCAGTTACGACATCTCTGGCTACACCTTC. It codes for CASSYDISGYTF.

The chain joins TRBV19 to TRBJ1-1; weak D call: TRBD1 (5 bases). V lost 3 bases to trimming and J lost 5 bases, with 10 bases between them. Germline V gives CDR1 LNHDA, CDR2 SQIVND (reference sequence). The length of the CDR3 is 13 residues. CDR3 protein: CASSMGGGTEAFF. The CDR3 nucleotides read TGTGCCAGTAGTATGGGGGGGGGAACTGAAGCTTTCTTT. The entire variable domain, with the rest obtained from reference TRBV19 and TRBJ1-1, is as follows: DGGITQSPKYLFRKEGQNVTLSCEQNLNHDAMYWYRQDPGQGLRLIYYSQIVNDFQKGDIAEGYSVSREKKESFPLTVTSAQKNPTAFYLCASSMGGGTEAFFGQGTRLTVV.

CDR3 in amino acids: CASSRGIPGLEEQYF. The CDR3 DNA follows: TGTGCCAGCTCACGAGGAATACCAGGGTTGGAAGAGCAGTACTTC. This chain uses TRBV18 with TRBJ2-7; tentative D call: TRBD1 (5 bases). With 4 bases removed from V and 7 bases from J, the gap between germline ends came to 20 bases. The CDR3 contains 15 residues. Germline V CDR1 and CDR2: KGHSH, LQKENI.

The CDR3 DNA follows: TGCAGCGCTCTAGCGGGAGGGGGAGAGACCCAGTACTTC. Protein sequence: CSALAGGGETQYF. The V call is TRBV29-1, the J call TRBJ2-5, with 12 bases fitting TRBD2. Losses at the gene ends were 7 bases for V and 4 bases for J; bases not matched to a gene: 4. Per the germline V gene, CDR1 is SQVTM and CDR2 is ANQGSEA. This CDR3 comprises 13 residues. The entire variable domain, with the rest obtained from reference TRBV29-1 and TRBJ2-5, is as follows: SAVISQKPSRDICQRGTSLTIQCQVDSQVTMMFWYRQQPGQSLTLIATANQGSEATYESGFVIDKFPISRPNLTFSTLTVSNMSPEDSSIYLCSALAGGGETQYFGPGTRLLVL.

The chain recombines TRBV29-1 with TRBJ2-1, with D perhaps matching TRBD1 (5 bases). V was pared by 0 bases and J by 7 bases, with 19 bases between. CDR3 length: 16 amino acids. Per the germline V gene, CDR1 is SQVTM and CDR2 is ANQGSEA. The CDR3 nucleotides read TGCAGCGTTGAAGATGACAGAGATACCTCGTCGAATGAGCAGTTCTTC. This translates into CSVEDDRDTSSNEQFF.

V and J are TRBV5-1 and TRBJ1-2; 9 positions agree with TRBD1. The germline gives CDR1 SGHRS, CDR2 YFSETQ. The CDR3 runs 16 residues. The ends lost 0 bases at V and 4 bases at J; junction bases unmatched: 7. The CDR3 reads CASSLVYRGRGYGYTF. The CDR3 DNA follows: TGCGCCAGCAGCTTGGTATACAGGGGGCGCGGCTATGGCTACACCTTC.

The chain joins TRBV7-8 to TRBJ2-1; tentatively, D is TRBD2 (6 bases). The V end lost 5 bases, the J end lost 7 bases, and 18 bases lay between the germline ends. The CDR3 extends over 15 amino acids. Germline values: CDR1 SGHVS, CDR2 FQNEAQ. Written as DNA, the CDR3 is TGTGCCAGCAGCCCGGCCGGGACTGGGATAAATGAGCAGTTCTTC. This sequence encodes CASSPAGTGINEQFF.

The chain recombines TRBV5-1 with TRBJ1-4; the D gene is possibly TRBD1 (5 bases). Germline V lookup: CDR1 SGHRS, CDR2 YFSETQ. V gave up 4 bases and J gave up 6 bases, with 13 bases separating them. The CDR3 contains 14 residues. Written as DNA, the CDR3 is TGCGCCAGCAGCCGGCGGGGGGATGATGAAAAACTGTTTTTT. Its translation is CASSRRGDDEKLFF.

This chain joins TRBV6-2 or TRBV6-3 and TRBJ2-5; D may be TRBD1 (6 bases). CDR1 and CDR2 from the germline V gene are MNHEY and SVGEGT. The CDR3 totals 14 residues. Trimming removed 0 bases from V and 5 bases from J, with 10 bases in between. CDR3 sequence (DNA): TGTGCCAGCAGTTACTCCGACAGGCCCGAGACCCAGTACTTC. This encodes CASSYSDRPETQYF.

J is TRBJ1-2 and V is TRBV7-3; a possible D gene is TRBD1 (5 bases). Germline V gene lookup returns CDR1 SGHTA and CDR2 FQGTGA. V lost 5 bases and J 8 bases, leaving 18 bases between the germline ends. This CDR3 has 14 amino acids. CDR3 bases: TGTGCCAGCAGCGGTTACCGACAGTTCGGCGGCTACACCTTC. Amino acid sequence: CASSGYRQFGGYTF.

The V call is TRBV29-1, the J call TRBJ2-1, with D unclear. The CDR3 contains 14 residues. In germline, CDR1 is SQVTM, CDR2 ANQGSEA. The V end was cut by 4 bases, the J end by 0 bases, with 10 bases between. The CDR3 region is CSVVGGFSYNEQFF. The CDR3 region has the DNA TGCAGCGTTGTCGGCGGCTTCTCCTACAATGAGCAGTTCTTC.

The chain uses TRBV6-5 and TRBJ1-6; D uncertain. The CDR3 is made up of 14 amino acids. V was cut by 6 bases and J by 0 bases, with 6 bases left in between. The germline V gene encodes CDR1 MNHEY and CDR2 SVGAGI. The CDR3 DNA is TGTGCCAGCAGGGAGAGCTCCTATAATTCACCCCTCCACTTT. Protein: CASRESSYNSPLHF.

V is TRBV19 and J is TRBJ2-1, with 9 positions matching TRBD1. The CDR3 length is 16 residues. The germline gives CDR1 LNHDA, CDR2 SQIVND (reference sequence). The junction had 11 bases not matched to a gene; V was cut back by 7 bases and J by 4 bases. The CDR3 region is CASNPPQGQGYNEQFF. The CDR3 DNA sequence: TGTGCCAGTAACCCCCCCCAGGGACAGGGATACAATGAGCAGTTCTTC.

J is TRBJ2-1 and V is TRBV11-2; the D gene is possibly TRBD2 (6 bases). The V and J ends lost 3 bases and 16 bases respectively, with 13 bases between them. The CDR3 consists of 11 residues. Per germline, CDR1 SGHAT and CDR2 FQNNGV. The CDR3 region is CASSFRDSPFF. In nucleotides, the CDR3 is TGTGCCAGCAGCTTCCGGGACTCGCCCTTCTTC.

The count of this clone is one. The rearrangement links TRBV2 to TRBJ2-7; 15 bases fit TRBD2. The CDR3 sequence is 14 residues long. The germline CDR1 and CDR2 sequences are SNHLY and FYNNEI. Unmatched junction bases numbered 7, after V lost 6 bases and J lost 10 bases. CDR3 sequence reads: CASRPGLAGGRQYF. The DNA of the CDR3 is TGTGCCAGCAGACCGGGACTAGCGGGAGGCCGCCAGTACTTC.

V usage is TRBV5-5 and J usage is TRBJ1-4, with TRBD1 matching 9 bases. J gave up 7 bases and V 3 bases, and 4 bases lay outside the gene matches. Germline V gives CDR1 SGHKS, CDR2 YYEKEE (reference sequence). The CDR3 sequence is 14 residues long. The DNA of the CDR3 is TGTGCCAGCAGCTGGACAGGGGCATTTGAAAAACTGTTTTTT. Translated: CASSWTGAFEKLFF. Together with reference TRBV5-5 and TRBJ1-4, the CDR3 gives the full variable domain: DAGVTQSPTHLIKTRGQQVTLRCSPISGHKSVSWYQQVLGQGPQFIFQYYEKEERGRGNFPDRFSARQFPNYSSELNVNALLLGDSALYLCASSWTGAFEKLFFGSGTQLSVL.

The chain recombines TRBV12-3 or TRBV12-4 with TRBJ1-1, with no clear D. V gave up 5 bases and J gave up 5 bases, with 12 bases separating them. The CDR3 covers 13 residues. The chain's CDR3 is CASSPQSGTEAFF. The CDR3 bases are TGTGCCAGCAGTCCTCAATCGGGGACTGAAGCTTTCTTT.

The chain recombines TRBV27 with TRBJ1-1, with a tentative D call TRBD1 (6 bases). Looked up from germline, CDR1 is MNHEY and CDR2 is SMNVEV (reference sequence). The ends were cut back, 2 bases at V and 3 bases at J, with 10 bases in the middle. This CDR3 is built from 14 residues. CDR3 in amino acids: CASSLAGQHTEAFF. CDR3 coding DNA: TGTGCCAGCAGTTTAGCTGGACAGCACACTGAAGCTTTCTTT.